Many counts were recorded for the clone carrying this TCR beta chain. Using RNA transcripts as the source, TCR beta CDR3 regions were amplified. Primed by the HTBI set, a first-round RT-PCR was run on the TCR CDR3. TCRdb re-analysed the multiplex PCR reads in MiXCR, keeping a single row per CDR3 protein. The table has hundreds of thousands of distinct CDR3 sequences, roughly 17% seen once. These data originate in a study of T cells in Graves' hyperthyroidism and ophthalmopathy. Germline V gives CDR1 MDHEN, CDR2 SYDVKM. This CDR3 contains 14 residues. Trimming shortened V by 3 bases and J by 3 bases, and 11 bases separated the two germline ends. If no ophthalmopathy progression occurred within 18 months, Graves' hyperthyroidism was stable. Lactation, pregnancy, other autoimmune disease or uncontrolled infection led to exclusion of patients. Orbital computed tomography, thyroid ultrasound, serum thyroxine and TRAb, and clinical symptoms together informed the diagnoses. The PBMCs studied were ones that came from about 10 ml fresh peripheral blood.

The sample taken for sequencing was blood. This TCR derives from a woman in her 30s with Graves' hyperthyroidism. The chain carries TRBV28 and TRBJ1-2; D ambiguous. CDR3 protein: CASSFRHRDYGYTF. Here the CDR3 DNA reads TGTGCCAGCAGTTTTCGGCATAGGGACTATGGCTACACCTTC.